This passage covers 27 T cell receptor beta chains from one sample sequenced in a study of shared clonotypes between healthy human individuals. Using immunoSEQ multiplex PCR, the repertoire was profiled, and TCRdb retains in-frame clones only, with some absent. The top ten clones hold around 1.8% of a sample with about 2.1 million clones, just over 90% of them seen once. Naive-designated CD8 cells lacked CD45RO, were positively enriched for CCR7, and omitted terminally differentiated effector memory CD45RA+ cells. Sequenced input: naive CD8+ T cells from PBMCs. These receptors all come from a man between 18 and 29 years old in good health. Some clones in this sample may be carry-over from other donors' samples.

The J gene is TRBJ1-1, the V gene TRBV15, with D uncertain. Germline V gene lookup returns CDR1 LNHNV and CDR2 YYDKDF (reference sequence). V gave up 0 bases and J gave up 1 base, with 3 bases separating them. This CDR3 is 13 amino acids long. The CDR3 region has the DNA TGTGCCACCAGCAGAGAACCGAACACTGAAGCTTTCTTT. Protein product: CATSREPNTEAFF.

The chain carries TRBV5-6 and TRBJ2-5; 11 bases are a match to TRBD2. The CDR3 spans 18 residues. Germline trimming cut 5 bases from V and 0 bases from J; bases unmatched to any gene: 12. Germline lookup yields CDR1 SGHDT and CDR2 YYEEEE. CDR3 sequence: CASRPGLAGMEYQETQYF. The CDR3 nucleotides read TGTGCCAGCAGGCCAGGACTAGCGGGTATGGAGTACCAAGAGACCCAGTACTTC.

This clone was seen just once. J is TRBJ2-2 and V is TRBV5-5; D remains unclear. The CDR3 is made up of 17 amino acids. V dropped 0 bases and J dropped 1 base, with 13 bases sitting between them. Per the germline V gene, CDR1 is SGHKS and CDR2 is YYEKEE (reference sequence). The CDR3 DNA is TGTGCCAGCAGCTTGGGACACTCCGAGATGAACACCGGGGAGCTGTTTTTT. Amino acid sequence: CASSLGHSEMNTGELFF.

The gene calls are TRBV14 and TRBJ1-2; D not certain. The length of the CDR3 is 15 residues. Trimming shortened V by 1 base and J by 6 bases, and 15 bases separated the two germline ends. CDR1 is SGHDN and CDR2 is FVKESK in the germline V gene. CDR3 in amino acids: CASSQGVGRANGYTF. CDR3 in DNA: TGTGCCAGCAGCCAAGGGGTAGGGCGGGCGAATGGCTACACCTTC.

This chain joins TRBV15 and TRBJ1-4; a weak D match, TRBD1 (6 bases). This CDR3 is 13 amino acids long. The germline V and J ends were trimmed by 1 base and 7 bases, with 7 bases remaining between them. Germline V gene data show CDR1 as LNHNV and CDR2 as YYDKDF (reference sequence). CDR3 residues: CATSRVGGEKLFF. The CDR3 DNA is TGTGCCACCAGCAGAGTAGGGGGTGAAAAACTGTTTTTT.

The V and J genes are TRBV27 and TRBJ2-7; TRBD1 matches at 10 bases. CDR1 and CDR2 from the germline V gene are MNHEY and SMNVEV (reference sequence). Trimming cost V 4 bases and J 4 bases; bases outside gene matches: 7. CDR3 length: 15 amino acids. The CDR3 region is CASSSRQGAGYEQYF. CDR3 nucleotides: TGTGCCAGCAGTTCCAGACAGGGGGCTGGGTACGAGCAGTACTTC.

The chain links TRBV7-9 to TRBJ2-7; weak D call: TRBD1 (5 bases). Per the germline V gene, CDR1 is SEHNR and CDR2 is FQNEAQ (reference sequence). The V and J ends lost 4 bases and 0 bases respectively, with 10 bases between them. There are 14 residues in the CDR3. DNA for the CDR3: TGTGCCAGCAGCTCTCGACAGACCTCCTACGAGCAGTACTTC. This sequence encodes CASSSRQTSYEQYF.

This sequence joins TRBV9 and TRBJ2-7; D is unresolved. V shed 0 bases and J shed 0 bases, with 10 bases lying between them. The CDR3 is 15 amino acids. CDR1 SGDLS and CDR2 YYNGEE come from the germline V gene. CDR3 coding DNA: TGTGCCAGCAGCGTAGCGCTGGACGTCTCCTACGAGCAGTACTTC. It translates to CASSVALDVSYEQYF.

This rearrangement joins TRBV2 to TRBJ2-1, with D maybe TRBD1 (6 bases). CDR3 length: 14 amino acids. The germline V and J ends were trimmed by 10 bases and 7 bases, with 20 bases remaining between them. Germline loops: CDR1 SNHLY, CDR2 FYNNEI. CDR3 nucleotides: TGTGCCATCACGCGGGCAGGGGACGGGAATGAGCAGTTCTTC. It translates to CAITRAGDGNEQFF.

The chain employs TRBV7-2 and TRBJ1-5; TRBD1 might be the D (6 bases). The V and J ends lost 5 bases and 2 bases respectively, with 16 bases between them. The CDR3 is made up of 16 amino acids. Germline V gene sequence: CDR1 SGHTA, CDR2 FQGNSA. The CDR3 DNA reads as TGTGCCAGCAGCACCCGGGACATCCTAGGCAATCAGCCCCAGCATTTT. Amino acid sequence: CASSTRDILGNQPQHF.

This chain uses TRBV28 with TRBJ2-5; D possibly matches TRBD1 or TRBD2 (5 bases each). V was trimmed by 4 bases and J by 9 bases, leaving 18 bases between them. The CDR3 runs 14 residues. Germline values: CDR1 MDHEN, CDR2 SYDVKM. The CDR3 nucleotides read TGTGCCAGCAGTTCCCGGGACGGATTCGTGGCCCAGTACTTC. It is translated as CASSSRDGFVAQYF.

The rearrangement joins TRBV9 to TRBJ1-1, with 9 bases identical to TRBD1. CDR3 length: 17 residues. CDR1 and CDR2 from the germline V gene are SGDLS and YYNGEE. V was clipped by 3 bases and J by 5 bases; unmatched bases: 14. The CDR3 is CASSGKQGAMGWTEAFF. Written as DNA, the CDR3 is TGTGCCAGCAGCGGAAAACAGGGGGCGATGGGGTGGACTGAAGCTTTCTTT.

The V gene is TRBV4-3, the J gene TRBJ2-2; D ambiguous. The ends were cut back, 7 bases at V and 1 base at J, with 10 bases in the middle. This CDR3 contains 14 residues. Germline V CDR1 and CDR2: LGHNA, YSLEER. The CDR3 protein is CASTNTLNTGELFF. The CDR3, as DNA: TGCGCCAGCACAAATACCCTGAACACCGGGGAGCTGTTTTTT.

This sequence joins TRBV28 and TRBJ2-7; D may be TRBD2 (6 bases). This CDR3 spans 14 amino acids. Germline V gene lookup returns CDR1 MDHEN and CDR2 SYDVKM. The germline V and J ends were trimmed by 4 bases and 3 bases, with 13 bases remaining between them. The DNA of the CDR3 is TGTGCCAGCAGTTATTACGGGAGTTTCTACGAGCAGTACTTC. Its protein is CASSYYGSFYEQYF.

The CDR3 coding sequence is TGTGCCAGCAGCTTCGGGGCTAGCGGATGGAATGAGCAGTTCTTC. Encoded protein: CASSFGASGWNEQFF. The J gene is TRBJ2-1, the V gene TRBV28; 7 bases map to TRBD2. CDR1 and CDR2 from the germline V gene are MDHEN and SYDVKM. V gave up 6 bases and J gave up 7 bases; unmatched junction bases: 12. This CDR3 region has 15 residues.

A word on this clone: At the DNA level, this CDR3 is encoded by other sequences in the same sample as well. The rearrangement links TRBV29-1 to TRBJ2-7; D possibly uses TRBD1 or TRBD2 (5 bases each). The V gene's germline CDR1 is SQVTM and CDR2 ANQGSEA. The length of the CDR3 is 11 residues. Trimming took 6 bases from V and 4 from J, leaving 10 bases between them. CDR3 DNA sequence: TGCAGCGTGGGGACGGGGTACGAGCAGTACTTC. Its translation: CSVGTGYEQYF.

Written as DNA, the CDR3 is TGTGCTAGTGGTTCGGACAGGGGGCGCCTCGGCTACACCTTC. It specifies CASGSDRGRLGYTF. This chain links TRBV12-5 with TRBJ1-2; 11 bases are shared with TRBD1. Germline CDR1 reads LGHNT; CDR2 reads FRNRAP. V shed 4 bases and J 8 bases; nucleotides not matched to a gene: 6. This CDR3 is 14 amino acids long.

This chain joins TRBV5-1 and TRBJ2-3; 8 nucleotides agree with TRBD2. Trimming took 2 bases from V and 0 from J; bases not matched to a gene: 5. The CDR3 length is 16 residues. Germline V gene data show CDR1 as SGHRS and CDR2 as YFSETQ. This chain's CDR3 is CASSFLAGPSTDTQYF. DNA of the CDR3: TGCGCCAGCAGCTTTTTAGCGGGGCCTAGCACAGATACGCAGTATTTT.

The chain has TRBV11-2 and TRBJ2-7, with D tentatively TRBD1 (5 bases). Germline loops: CDR1 SGHAT, CDR2 FQNNGV. Trimming removed 2 bases from V and 13 bases from J, with 18 bases in between. The CDR3 totals 13 residues. The CDR3 region has the DNA TGTGCCAGCAGCTTAATTTTGGCGGACACTGGATACTTC. It yields the protein CASSLILADTGYF.

The rearrangement uses TRBV6-6 and TRBJ2-7; D gene uncertain. The CDR3 runs 16 residues. Germline assignment: CDR1 MNHNY and CDR2 SVGAGI (reference sequence). Deletions cut 2 bases from V and 7 bases from J, with 21 bases between. CDR3 DNA: TGTGCCAGCAGTTACCCGTCGCCCTCGAGTTTCCATGAGCAGTACTTC. Protein sequence: CASSYPSPSSFHEQYF.

In this sample, this clone turned up once. The chain employs TRBV28 and TRBJ2-1; TRBD2 matches 10 bases. The germline V gene encodes CDR1 MDHEN and CDR2 SYDVKM. This CDR3 region has 15 residues. Trimming took 6 bases from V and 4 from J; bases not matched to a gene: 6. The chain's CDR3 is CASRVSGRRYNEQFF. In nucleotides, the CDR3 is TGTGCCAGCAGGGTTAGCGGGAGGCGGTACAATGAGCAGTTCTTC. The full variable domain, its missing parts supplied by reference TRBV28 and TRBJ2-1, is DVKVTQSSRYLVKRTGEKVFLECVQDMDHENMFWYRQDPGLGLRLIYFSYDVKMKEKGDIPEGYSVSREKKERFSLILESASTNQTSMYLCASRVSGRRYNEQFFGPGTRLTVL.

The chain employs TRBV28 and TRBJ1-5, with a possible D match to TRBD1 (6 bases). V was pared by 3 bases and J by 3 bases, with 12 bases between. This CDR3 has 15 residues. Germline V gene lookup returns CDR1 MDHEN and CDR2 SYDVKM. The CDR3 reads CASSFLTGLNQPQHF. CDR3 bases: TGTGCCAGCAGTTTTTTGACAGGACTCAATCAGCCCCAGCATTTT. The variable domain in full, completed from reference TRBV28 and TRBJ1-5, reads DVKVTQSSRYLVKRTGEKVFLECVQDMDHENMFWYRQDPGLGLRLIYFSYDVKMKEKGDIPEGYSVSREKKERFSLILESASTNQTSMYLCASSFLTGLNQPQHFGDGTRLSIL.

This clone appeared a few times. V gene TRBV9 combines with J gene TRBJ1-1, with D possibly matching TRBD1 (6 bases). The germline V and J ends were trimmed by 4 bases and 7 bases, with 14 bases remaining between them. Germline assignment: CDR1 SGDLS and CDR2 YYNGEE. The CDR3 has 13 amino acids. CDR3 region: CASSPRGTHEAFF. The CDR3 nucleotides read TGTGCCAGCAGCCCGAGGGGGACACATGAAGCTTTCTTT.

The chain links TRBV30 to TRBJ2-3, with unresolved D. CDR3 size: 12 residues. Germline V gene sequence: CDR1 GTSNPN, CDR2 SVGIG (reference sequence). Trimming took 5 bases from V and 6 from J, leaving 12 bases between them. CDR3 bases: TGTGCCTGGGACCTAGGATGGGATACGCAGTATTTT. This codes for CAWDLGWDTQYF.

This clone has just one count. The V gene is TRBV27, the J gene TRBJ2-2; tentatively, D is TRBD2 (5 bases). The CDR3 length is 16 residues. Trimming took off 7 bases at V and 4 bases at J, with 19 bases between the two ends. Germline V CDR1 and CDR2: MNHEY, SMNVEV (reference sequence). The CDR3 nucleotides read TGTGCCAGCACCCAGCTCCAGGACCGGGGCACCGGGGAGCTGTTTTTT. This translates into CASTQLQDRGTGELFF.

Remarks on this clone: The sample carries other DNA sequences with the same CDR3. V is TRBV5-5 and J is TRBJ2-7, with TRBD1 identical over 10 bases. The CDR3 sequence is 14 residues long. Germline loops: CDR1 SGHKS, CDR2 YYEKEE (reference sequence). With 4 bases clipped from V and 2 bases from J, the junction kept 3 bases outside the gene matches. CDR3 coding DNA: TGTGCCAGCAGCCCCGGGACAGGGGCCTACGAGCAGTACTTC. Its protein is CASSPGTGAYEQYF.

The V call is TRBV28, the J call TRBJ2-7, with unresolved D. From germline, CDR1 is MDHEN and CDR2 SYDVKM. The CDR3 loop spans 15 amino acids. V was clipped by 4 bases and J by 2 bases, with 15 bases between them. The CDR3 coding sequence is TGTGCCAGCAGTTCCTCAGGAAAGTTGACCTACGAGCAGTACTTC. Translating gives CASSSSGKLTYEQYF.